A single sample is the source of the 28 T cell receptor beta chains below, sequenced in a study of response to subunit inactivated influenza vaccine. MiXCR was run by TCRdb on the RT-PCR reads, yielding one entry per CDR3 protein. The sample lists approximately 730,000 distinct CDR3 sequences; around 13% were seen once. The input for sequencing was PBMCs from blood, taken around two weeks before vaccination. The source is a man aged 45-60 years who received an inactivated influenza vaccine.

This chain joins TRBV5-4 and TRBJ2-7; 10 positions agree with TRBD2. The V and J ends lost 5 bases and 3 bases, in that order; junction bases with no gene match: 2. Germline-derived CDR1 and CDR2 are SGHNT and YYREEE (reference sequence). The CDR3 totals 13 residues. The chain's CDR3 is CASRLAGRYEQYF. The CDR3 bases are TGTGCCAGCAGACTAGCGGGGCGCTACGAGCAGTACTTC.

Ten or more counts support this clonotype. The V gene is TRBV27, the J gene TRBJ2-5, with 13 nucleotides matching TRBD2. J gave up 6 bases and V 3 bases, and 4 bases lay outside the gene matches. The CDR3 contains 15 residues. In germline, CDR1 is MNHEY, CDR2 SMNVEV (reference sequence). The CDR3 DNA follows: TGTGCCAGCAGTTTGGGGACTAGCGGGACTAAGACCCAGTACTTC. It yields the protein CASSLGTSGTKTQYF.

This chain uses TRBV12-3 or TRBV12-4 with TRBJ2-1; D could derive from TRBD1 or TRBD2 (5 bases each). The CDR3 is made up of 17 amino acids. Trimming cost V 2 bases and J 8 bases, with 22 bases left between them. DNA of the CDR3: TGTGCCAGCAGTTTAAATAGTGTCGGGACCCTATCCCATGAGCAGTTCTTC. Its translation is CASSLNSVGTLSHEQFF.

This rearrangement joins TRBV14 to TRBJ2-7; D possibly matches TRBD1 or TRBD2 (5 bases each). This CDR3 has 11 amino acids. Germline V gene data show CDR1 as SGHDN and CDR2 as FVKESK. The V end was cut by 4 bases, the J end by 8 bases, with 9 bases between. The CDR3 reads CASSPGAQQYF. For the CDR3, the DNA is TGTGCCAGCAGCCCCGGGGCCCAGCAGTACTTC.

This clonotype was detected ten times or more. The V and J genes are TRBV7-2 and TRBJ1-3, with D unresolved. The length of the CDR3 is 13 residues. Germline-derived CDR1 and CDR2 are SGHTA and FQGNSA. Trimming stripped 7 bases from V and 1 base from J, with 8 bases between. The CDR3 sequence is CASTLLSGNTIYF. The CDR3, as DNA: TGTGCCAGCACCTTGCTGTCTGGAAACACCATATATTTT.

This clonotype showed up just a few times. The V call is TRBV20-1, the J call TRBJ2-3; a possible D gene is TRBD1 (6 bases). CDR3 size: 15 residues. Trimming took off 1 base at V and 2 bases at J, with 13 bases between the two ends. Germline CDR1 and CDR2: DFQATT and SNEGSKA (reference sequence). The CDR3 DNA follows: TGCAGTGCTAGAGGCCACGGGACAAACACAGATACGCAGTATTTT. As protein: CSARGHGTNTDTQYF.

The chain couples TRBV12-3 or TRBV12-4 to TRBJ2-2; TRBD1 matches at 8 bases. The CDR3 is 14 amino acids. V was pared by 6 bases and J by 6 bases, with 6 bases of the junction left unmatched. The CDR3 DNA follows: TGTGCCAGCAGAGAGATACAGGGGGCCGGGGAGCTGTTTTTT. Translation gives CASREIQGAGELFF.

The V call is TRBV19, the J call TRBJ1-2; D perhaps matches TRBD1 (6 bases). Deletions cut 6 bases from V and 4 bases from J, with 12 bases between. This CDR3 contains 13 residues. CDR1 and CDR2 (germline): LNHDA, SQIVND (reference sequence). Written as DNA, the CDR3 is TGTGCCAGTAGCACCCTGGACAGCTATGGCTACACCTTC. This codes for CASSTLDSYGYTF.

This clonotype was seen only a few times. V is TRBV3-1 and J is TRBJ1-1; no definite D call. The germline V gene encodes CDR1 LGHDT and CDR2 YNNKEL (reference sequence). Between the trimmed V and J ends, which lost 0 bases and 6 bases, there was a span of 11 bases. This CDR3 has 14 amino acids. The CDR3 DNA is TGTGCCAGCAGCCAAGAGGGCGGCAACTCTGAAGCTTTCTTT. This codes for CASSQEGGNSEAFF.

The V call is TRBV11-1, the J call TRBJ2-3, with TRBD1 as a possible D gene (7 bases). The CDR3 runs 20 residues. V lost 5 bases to trimming and J lost 0 bases, with 27 bases between them. The germline gives CDR1 SGHAT, CDR2 FQDESV (reference sequence). For the CDR3, the DNA is TGTGCCAGCAGCCACCCCAATGGAGGGGGCACGACATTAAGCACAGATACGCAGTATTTT. It codes for CASSHPNGGGTTLSTDTQYF.

This clonotype was picked up many times. V gene TRBV29-1 combines with J gene TRBJ2-1; D is undetermined. Germline-derived CDR1 and CDR2 are SQVTM and ANQGSEA. The V end was cut by 5 bases, the J end by 12 bases, with 14 bases between. This CDR3 is built from 11 residues. The CDR3, as DNA: TGCAGCGTTCCCCTAGGCACCGCGCAGTTCTTC. This codes for CSVPLGTAQFF.

This clonotype was observed at least ten times. The V call is TRBV11-1, the J call TRBJ2-3, with 12 bases matching TRBD2. This CDR3 has 18 residues. CDR1 and CDR2 from the germline V gene are SGHAT and FQDESV (reference sequence). Unmatched junction bases numbered 9, after V lost 1 base and J lost 4 bases. In DNA, the CDR3 is TGTGCCAGCAGCTTAGTTGCTAGCGGGAGGGCCCTCGCAGATACGCAGTATTTT. Protein: CASSLVASGRALADTQYF. The full variable domain, with the rest looked up from reference TRBV11-1 and TRBJ2-3, is EAEVAQSPRYKITEKSQAVAFWCDPISGHATLYWYRQILGQGPELLVQFQDESVVDDSQLPKDRFSAERLKGVDSTLKIQPAELGDSAMYLCASSLVASGRALADTQYFGPGTRLTVL.

This clonotype was counted only a few times. In DNA, the CDR3 is TGCAGTGCTAGAGATGGGATTTTTGGCGGGAGGGCGGGCAATGAGCAGTTCTTC. Protein sequence: CSARDGIFGGRAGNEQFF. The V and J genes are TRBV20-1 and TRBJ2-1, with 9 bases identical to TRBD2. CDR1 is DFQATT and CDR2 is SNEGSKA in the germline V gene (reference sequence). The CDR3 is made up of 18 amino acids. Trimming took 0 bases from V and 6 from J; bases not matched to a gene: 15.

This clonotype turned up a few times. The chain links TRBV20-1 to TRBJ2-5; possibly TRBD1 for D (5 bases). The V gene's germline CDR1 is DFQATT and CDR2 SNEGSKA (reference sequence). This CDR3 has 13 residues. V was shortened by 6 bases and J by 5 bases, with 16 bases between the two germline ends. In nucleotides, the CDR3 is TGCAGTGCCCCGGACCAGGGAAGTGAGACCCAGTACTTC. Amino acid sequence: CSAPDQGSETQYF.

This clonotype has a handful of counts. This chain links TRBV11-2 with TRBJ2-5, with TRBD2 matching 14 bases. CDR3 length: 21 amino acids. V lost 5 bases to trimming and J lost 5 bases; unmatched junction nucleotides: 22. Germline-derived CDR1 and CDR2 are SGHAT and FQNNGV. CDR3 sequence (DNA): TGTGCCAGCAGCCCACCGTTGCCGCCGGGACTAGCGGGAGTTATTTGGGAGACCCAGTACTTC. It encodes CASSPPLPPGLAGVIWETQYF.

The chain links TRBV20-1 to TRBJ2-1; D is ambiguous. V was trimmed by 4 bases and J by 8 bases, leaving 9 bases between them. CDR3 size: 11 residues. Germline V lookup: CDR1 DFQATT, CDR2 SNEGSKA (reference sequence). CDR3 coding DNA: TGCAGTGCTACCTATGGATATGAGCAGTTCTTC. It translates to CSATYGYEQFF.

This clonotype has a handful of counts. The rearrangement links TRBV4-3 to TRBJ2-3; 8 bases agree with TRBD2. Germline V gene sequence: CDR1 LGHNA, CDR2 YSLEER. Germline trimming cut 0 bases from V and 0 bases from J; bases unmatched to any gene: 14. This CDR3 is built from 20 residues. The CDR3 nucleotides read TGCGCCAGCAGCCAAGATCCTCCACGTGGGGCTAGCGGGAGCACAGATACGCAGTATTTT. Protein sequence: CASSQDPPRGASGSTDTQYF.

This clonotype came up a few times. V is TRBV28 and J is TRBJ1-4; TRBD1 matches 7 bases. The germline V gene has CDR1 MDHEN and CDR2 SYDVKM. Trimming at V came to 3 bases and at J to 3 bases, leaving 13 bases not matched to a gene. This CDR3 comprises 18 residues. CDR3 bases: TGTGCCAGCAGTTTGCCCTCTCTCAGACAGGGCCCTAATGAAAAACTGTTTTTT. Translating gives CASSLPSLRQGPNEKLFF. The full variable domain, rest sourced from reference TRBV28 and TRBJ1-4, is DVKVTQSSRYLVKRTGEKVFLECVQDMDHENMFWYRQDPGLGLRLIYFSYDVKMKEKGDIPEGYSVSREKKERFSLILESASTNQTSMYLCASSLPSLRQGPNEKLFFGSGTQLSVL.

CDR3 bases: TGTGCCAGCAACTCCGGGACTAGCGGGATTTGGAAACAAGAGACCCAGTACTTC. Translation: CASNSGTSGIWKQETQYF. The rearrangement joins TRBV6-2 or TRBV6-3 to TRBJ2-5; 13 nucleotides line up with TRBD2. This CDR3 contains 18 residues. Germline V lookup: CDR1 MNHEY, CDR2 SVGEGT. Unmatched junction bases numbered 13, after V lost 7 bases and J lost 2 bases.

This clonotype turned up a few times. This chain connects TRBV5-5 to TRBJ2-1; maybe TRBD1 (5 bases). The CDR3 runs 15 residues. V dropped 2 bases and J dropped 1 base, with 10 bases sitting between them. Germline values: CDR1 SGHKS, CDR2 YYEKEE (reference sequence). The CDR3 loop is CASSFTDRSYNEQFF. The CDR3 region has the DNA TGTGCCAGCAGCTTCACAGACAGATCCTACAATGAGCAGTTCTTC.

This clonotype was counted a few times. Compared with germline, one end of the junction differs, possibly owing to a read error. The chain has TRBV20-1 and TRBJ2-5; 11 bases fit TRBD1. Germline lookup yields CDR1 DFQATT and CDR2 SNEGSKA (reference sequence). This CDR3 is built from 16 residues. CDR3 DNA sequence: TGCAGCGCTAGGGTGAGAGGGACAGGGGGAAAAGAGACCCAGTACTTC. Its protein is CSARVRGTGGKETQYF.

In this sample, this clonotype turned up many times. The V call is TRBV5-1, the J call TRBJ2-5; D is perhaps TRBD2 (6 bases). V was cut by 0 bases and J by 5 bases, with 11 bases left in between. Germline V CDR1 and CDR2: SGHRS, YFSETQ. The CDR3 is 14 amino acids. The CDR3 spells CASSLGLVGETQYF. The CDR3 DNA reads as TGCGCCAGCAGCTTGGGACTAGTAGGGGAGACCCAGTACTTC.

Turning to this clonotype: Since a much larger clone is just one base distant, this may be a read error. The rearrangement uses TRBV2 and TRBJ2-5, with D unclear. The CDR3 extends over 14 amino acids. Germline V gene sequence: CDR1 SNHLY, CDR2 FYNNEI. V was shortened by 5 bases and J by 7 bases, with 17 bases between the two germline ends. The CDR3 nucleotides are TGTGCCAGCAGTAAACTATCTACCTTTGGGACCCAGTACTTC. As protein: CASSKLSTFGTQYF.

The rearrangement joins TRBV29-1 to TRBJ1-2; possible D gene TRBD1, 5 bases. Between the trimmed V and J ends, which lost 4 bases and 3 bases, there was a span of 18 bases. Germline loops: CDR1 SQVTM, CDR2 ANQGSEA. The CDR3 sequence is 15 residues long. The CDR3 region is CSVVRQGDSYYGYTF. The CDR3 bases are TGCAGCGTTGTCCGGCAGGGCGACTCCTACTATGGCTACACCTTC. Supplemented by reference TRBV29-1 and TRBJ1-2, the full variable domain reads SAVISQKPSRDICQRGTSLTIQCQVDSQVTMMFWYRQQPGQSLTLIATANQGSEATYESGFVIDKFPISRPNLTFSTLTVSNMSPEDSSIYLCSVVRQGDSYYGYTFGSGTRLTVV.

The gene calls are TRBV7-9 and TRBJ2-7; D is possibly TRBD2 (6 bases). Germline V lookup: CDR1 SEHNR, CDR2 FQNEAQ (reference sequence). V dropped 6 bases and J dropped 2 bases, with 14 bases sitting between them. The CDR3 is made up of 14 amino acids. The CDR3 DNA is TGTGCCAGCAGGCCCTGGGGGGAAACCTACGAGCAGTACTTC. This gives the protein CASRPWGETYEQYF. Based on the CDR3 plus reference TRBV7-9 and TRBJ2-7, the full variable domain is DTGVSQNPRHKITKRGQNVTFRCDPISEHNRLYWYRQTLGQGPEFLTYFQNEAQLEKSRLLSDRFSAERPKGSFSTLEIQRTEQGDSAMYLCASRPWGETYEQYFGPGTRLTVT.

This clonotype was seen only a few times. The genes are TRBV2 and TRBJ2-3; D perhaps matches TRBD2 (6 bases). Germline CDR1 SNHLY, CDR2 FYNNEI. This CDR3 spans 17 amino acids. V was cut by 2 bases and J by 2 bases, with 17 bases left in between. Here the CDR3 DNA reads TGTGCCAGCAGTGAATGGGGAGGCCCTAAATACACAGATACGCAGTATTTT. It yields the protein CASSEWGGPKYTDTQYF.

The rearrangement links TRBV19 to TRBJ2-1, with TRBD2 as a possible D gene (6 bases). V was clipped by 5 bases and J by 5 bases, with 19 bases between them. Germline V gene data show CDR1 as LNHDA and CDR2 as SQIVND (reference sequence). The CDR3 is made up of 16 amino acids. The CDR3 spells CASSPPQREINNEQFF. The CDR3 region has the DNA TGTGCCAGTAGTCCCCCCCAACGGGAGATAAACAATGAGCAGTTCTTC. The whole variable domain, filled in from reference TRBV19 and TRBJ2-1, reads DGGITQSPKYLFRKEGQNVTLSCEQNLNHDAMYWYRQDPGQGLRLIYYSQIVNDFQKGDIAEGYSVSREKKESFPLTVTSAQKNPTAFYLCASSPPQREINNEQFFGPGTRLTVL.

CDR3 amino acids: CASSFRVAGIIKEQFF. The CDR3 DNA sequence: TGTGCCAGCAGTTTTAGGGTAGCGGGTATAATAAAAGAGCAGTTCTTC. The chain has TRBV6-2 or TRBV6-3 and TRBJ2-1, with TRBD2 matching 7 bases. Germline V gene data show CDR1 as MNHEY and CDR2 as SVGEGT. The CDR3 covers 16 residues. J gave up 10 bases and V 4 bases, and 16 bases lay outside the gene matches.